A selection of T cell receptor beta chains follows, all from one sample in a study of cytomegalovirus exposure and HLA in healthy donors. Profiled with immunoSEQ multiplex PCR; TCRdb holds only in-frame clones, not every one. The data show approximately 95,000 clones, nearly 80% seen once. Material: PBMCs. These receptors were collected from a woman in her forties in good health and CMV-seropositive. Each CDR3 is given with its conserved first and last residue. A D gene is named only where the DNA matches it firmly.

len,v_gene,d_gene,j_gene,CDR3aa,CDR3nt
18,TRBV9,.,TRBJ2-1,CASSVGPPLGLAENEQFF,TGTGCCAGCAGCGTAGGTCCCCCGCTGGGACTTGCCGAGAATGAGCAGTTCTTC
13,TRBV27,TRBD1,TRBJ2-3,CASSPGTAHTQYF,TGTGCCAGCAGCCCCGGGACAGCCCATACGCAGTATTTT
15,TRBV6-5,TRBD2,TRBJ2-7,CASSLTSGSIYEQYF,TGTGCCAGCAGTCTGACTAGCGGGAGTATCTACGAGCAGTACTTC
13,TRBV2,TRBD2,TRBJ2-3,CASSPGTRYTQYF,TGTGCCAGCAGCCCCGGGACTAGGTATACGCAGTATTTT
14,TRBV6-5,TRBD1,TRBJ1-4,CASSRTGWDEKLFF,TGTGCCAGCAGTCGGACAGGGTGGGACGAAAAACTGTTTTTT
16,TRBV5-4,TRBD2,TRBJ2-5,CASSWAGVVDVKTQYF,TGTGCCAGCAGTTGGGCGGGGGTTGTGGACGTAAAGACCCAGTACTTC
13,TRBV15,.,TRBJ2-7,CATSRVTSYEQYF,TGTGCCACCAGCAGAGTAACTAGTTACGAGCAGTACTTC
13,TRBV29-1,TRBD2,TRBJ2-5,CSAGGGTGETQYF,TGCAGCGCGGGAGGGGGGACGGGAGAGACCCAGTACTTC
16,TRBV5-5,.,TRBJ1-4,CASSWGSGATNEKLFF,TGTGCCAGCAGCTGGGGATCGGGGGCAACTAATGAAAAACTGTTTTTT
13,TRBV6-5,TRBD1,TRBJ1-5,CASSSDRGQPQHF,TGTGCCAGCAGCTCGGACAGGGGGCAGCCCCAGCATTTT
15,TRBV18,TRBD1,TRBJ2-7,CASSPHRTGNYEQYF,TGTGCCAGCTCCCCACATAGGACAGGGAACTACGAGCAGTACTTC
14,TRBV9,.,TRBJ2-2,CASSVAPETGELFF,TGTGCCAGCAGCGTAGCGCCAGAAACCGGGGAGCTGTTTTTT
15,TRBV10-1,TRBD1,TRBJ2-1,CASSAPGTGGYEQFF,TGCGCCAGCAGTGCCCCCGGGACAGGGGGATATGAGCAGTTCTTC
19,TRBV21-1,.,TRBJ2-3,CASSTSGGRTNSSTDTQYF,TGTGCCAGCAGCACCTCGGGCGGGAGAACCAACAGTAGCACAGATACGCAGTATTTT
14,TRBV15,.,TRBJ2-5,CATSREAVQETQYF,TGTGCCACCAGCAGAGAGGCAGTCCAAGAGACCCAGTACTTC
14,TRBV10-3,TRBD1,TRBJ2-5,CAISLRQGQETQYF,TGTGCCATCAGTCTACGACAGGGGCAAGAGACCCAGTACTTC
12,TRBV2,.,TRBJ2-5,CASSFAAETQYF,TGTGCCAGCAGTTTTGCGGCGGAGACCCAGTACTTC
13,TRBV10-3,.,TRBJ2-3,CAISAREADTQYF,TGTGCCATCAGTGCCAGGGAAGCAGATACGCAGTATTTT
16,TRBV27,TRBD2,TRBJ2-2,CASRPPGLAGTGELFF,TGTGCCAGCCGCCCACCGGGACTAGCCGGCACCGGGGAGCTGTTTTTT
13,TRBV4-2,TRBD2,TRBJ2-7,CASGGLAGDEQYF,TGTGCCAGCGGAGGGCTAGCGGGGGACGAGCAGTACTTC
15,TRBV27,TRBD1,TRBJ1-2,CASRQTGVGGYGYTF,TGTGCCAGCAGACAAACAGGGGTAGGTGGCTATGGCTACACCTTC
14,TRBV15,.,TRBJ1-2,CATSRDRGAYGYTF,TGTGCCACCAGCAGAGATAGGGGTGCCTATGGCTACACCTTC
14,TRBV7-6,.,TRBJ2-7,CASSRDQGSYEQYF,TGTGCCAGCAGCAGGGATCAGGGGTCCTACGAGCAGTACTTC
15,TRBV7-3,TRBD1,TRBJ2-1,CASSLGQGAYNEQFF,TGTGCCAGCAGCTTGGGACAGGGCGCCTACAATGAGCAGTTCTTC
19,TRBV15,TRBD1,TRBJ1-2,CATSRGSVQGARGRYGYTF,TGTGCCACCAGCAGAGGATCGGTACAGGGGGCGCGGGGTCGCTATGGCTACACCTTC
15,TRBV19,TRBD1,TRBJ1-5,CASSVTGGVDQPQHF,TGTGCCAGTAGTGTCACAGGGGGAGTAGATCAGCCCCAGCATTTT
14,TRBV5-6,TRBD1,TRBJ2-7,CASSRTGEVYEQYF,TGTGCCAGCAGTCGGACAGGGGAAGTGTACGAGCAGTACTTC